This note documents a single T cell receptor (beta chain) sequence. When replicate PCRs were run on sorted subsets, they used 150 to 200 ng DNA, about 30,000 T cell genomes. The method was immunoSEQ multiplex PCR; TCRdb's version includes in-frame clones alone and lacks a portion of them. The sample records a few million clones, roughly 92% being singletons. The record originates from a study of shared clonotypes between healthy human individuals. Germline CDR1 LGHNA, CDR2 YNFKEQ. Deletions cut 5 bases from V and 7 bases from J, with 12 bases between. CDR3 length: 13 amino acids. This sequence originates from a young man in good health. Some clones in this sample may be carry-over from other donors' samples. The material sequenced was naive CD4+ T cells from PBMCs. Subset denoted: CD45RA+ positively selected. V usage is TRBV4-2 and J usage is TRBJ2-1; possibly TRBD2 for D (5 bases). The CDR3 DNA reads TGTGCCAGCAGCGCAGAGGGAGTAAATGAGCAGTTCTTC. As protein: CASSAEGVNEQFF.